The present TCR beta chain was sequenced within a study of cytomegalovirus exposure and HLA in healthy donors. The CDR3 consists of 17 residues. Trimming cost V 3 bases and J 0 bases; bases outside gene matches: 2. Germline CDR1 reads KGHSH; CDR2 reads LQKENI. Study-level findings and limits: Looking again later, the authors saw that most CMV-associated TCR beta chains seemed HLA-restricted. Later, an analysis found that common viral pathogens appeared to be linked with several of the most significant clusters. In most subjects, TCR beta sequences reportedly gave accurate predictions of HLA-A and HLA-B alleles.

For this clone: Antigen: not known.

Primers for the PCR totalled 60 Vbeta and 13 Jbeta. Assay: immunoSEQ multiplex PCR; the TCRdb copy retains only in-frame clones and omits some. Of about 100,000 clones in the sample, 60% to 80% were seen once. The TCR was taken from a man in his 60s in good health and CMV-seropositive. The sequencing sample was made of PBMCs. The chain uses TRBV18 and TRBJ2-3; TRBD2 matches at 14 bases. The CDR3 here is CASSPRTSGGSTDTQYF. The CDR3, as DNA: TGTGCCAGCTCACCTCGGACTAGCGGGGGGAGCACAGATACGCAGTATTTT. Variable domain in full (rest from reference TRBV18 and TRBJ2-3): NAGVMQNPRHLVRRRGQEARLRCSPMKGHSHVYWYRQLPEEGLKFMVYLQKENIIDESGMPKERFSAEFPKEGPSILRIQQVVRGDSAAYFCASSPRTSGGSTDTQYFGPGTRLTVL.